The 20 T cell receptor beta chains presented below share a single source sample, sequenced in a study of patients and donors after allogeneic stem cell transplantation. TCRdb passed the RT-PCR reads through MiXCR, listing each CDR3 protein once. The repertoire holds 150,000 to 200,000 distinct CDR3 sequences, with 40% to 45% as singletons. The source material was blood, either unsorted or a sorted T cell fraction (not recorded which). These receptors came from a human donor who was either an allogeneic HSCT recipient or a stem cell or donor lymphocyte infusion donor (not recorded which). It is not recorded whose cells these are; they may come from a transplant donor.

The chain combines TRBV7-8 with TRBJ1-6; D remains ambiguous. Trimming pared 1 base from V and 8 bases from J, leaving 6 bases between. CDR3 length equals 13 residues. Germline CDR1 is SGHVS and CDR2 is FQNEAQ. The CDR3 DNA is TGTGCCAGCAGCTTAGGGCAGGATTCACCCCTCCACTTT. As protein: CASSLGQDSPLHF.

This clonotype showed up just a few times. The V call is TRBV7-9, the J call TRBJ1-5; D is ambiguous. Trimming took off 11 bases at V and 15 bases at J, with 20 bases between the two ends. CDR1 is SEHNR and CDR2 is FQNEAQ in the germline V gene (reference sequence). The CDR3 is made up of 11 amino acids. This chain's CDR3 is CARRGLDPTHF. DNA for the CDR3: TGTGCCCGGCGTGGGCTAGACCCGACGCATTTT.

The rearrangement links TRBV9 to TRBJ1-2; 7 nucleotides align to TRBD1. After removal of 4 bases from V and 4 bases from J, the junction contained 10 bases not matched to a gene. The CDR3 consists of 15 residues. The V gene's germline CDR1 is SGDLS and CDR2 YYNGEE. In DNA, the CDR3 is TGTGCCAGCAGCACCGACAGGGCCCCCGGCTATGGCTACACCTTC. Translating gives CASSTDRAPGYGYTF.

This clonotype has a handful of counts. The V gene is TRBV29-1, the J gene TRBJ2-1, with D unresolved. V was shortened by 2 bases and J by 6 bases, with 2 bases between the two germline ends. This CDR3 has 10 residues. Germline assignment: CDR1 SQVTM and CDR2 ANQGSEA. CDR3 nucleotide sequence: TGCAGCGTTGAACCCAATGAGCAGTTCTTC. It translates to CSVEPNEQFF.

This clonotype has a handful of counts. The chain carries TRBV9 and TRBJ1-3; D is uncertain. Germline V gene lookup returns CDR1 SGDLS and CDR2 YYNGEE. The CDR3 runs to 17 residues. Trimming cost V 3 bases and J 0 bases, with 16 bases left between them. CDR3 residues: CASSEAPLTYSGNTIYF. As DNA, the CDR3 is TGTGCCAGCAGCGAGGCCCCTCTCACGTACTCTGGAAACACCATATATTTT.

To note about this clonotype: A read error may produce the germline difference seen at one junction end. V and J are TRBV7-9 and TRBJ2-5; TRBD2 is a possible D gene (5 bases). Germline CDR1 reads SEHNR; CDR2 reads FQNEAQ (reference sequence). There are 11 residues in the CDR3. Here the CDR3 DNA reads TGTGCCAGCAGCTCCGGACCTTCCGGGGACTTC. This translates into CASSSGPSGDF. Looking up the rest from reference TRBV7-9 and TRBJ2-5 gives the full variable domain: DTGVSQNPRHKITKRGQNVTFRCDPISEHNRLYWYRQTLGQGPEFLTYFQNEAQLEKSRLLSDRFSAERPKGSFSTLEIQRTEQGDSAMYLCASSSGPSGDFGPGTRLLVL.

This sequence joins TRBV5-4 and TRBJ2-5, with TRBD2 identical over 9 bases. The germline V gene encodes CDR1 SGHNT and CDR2 YYREEE (reference sequence). J was trimmed by 2 bases and V by 1 base; bases with no gene match: 3. The length of the CDR3 is 15 residues. CDR3 nucleotides: TGTGCCAGCAGCTTGACTAGCGGGTTACAAGAGACCCAGTACTTC. As protein: CASSLTSGLQETQYF. Using reference TRBV5-4 and TRBJ2-5 for the parts outside the CDR3, the full variable domain is ETGVTQSPTHLIKTRGQQVTLRCSSQSGHNTVSWYQQALGQGPQFIFQYYREEENGRGNFPPRFSGLQFPNYSSELNVNALELDDSALYLCASSLTSGLQETQYFGPGTRLLVL.

The chain has TRBV4-3 and TRBJ2-1; 8 bases are a match to TRBD2. This CDR3 spans 20 amino acids. The germline CDR1 and CDR2 sequences are LGHNA and YSLEER. Trimming removed 0 bases from V and 2 bases from J; junction bases left unmatched: 15. CDR3 region: CASSQEGLLVLAEAYNEQFF. The CDR3 DNA sequence: TGCGCCAGCAGCCAAGAGGGATTGCTGGTACTAGCGGAGGCCTACAATGAGCAGTTCTTC.

This clonotype was seen repeatedly, ten times or more. The rearrangement uses TRBV18 and TRBJ2-1, with D possibly matching TRBD1 (6 bases). V lost 0 bases and J lost 12, with 12 bases in between. The length of the CDR3 is 13 residues. Germline CDR1 is KGHSH and CDR2 is LQKENI. The DNA of the CDR3 is TGTGCCAGCTCACCACCGGACAGTCGGGGGCAGTTCTTC. It translates to CASSPPDSRGQFF.

This clonotype was counted once. The chain recombines TRBV7-9 with TRBJ1-4, with D hard to call. The CDR3 length is 13 residues. The germline gives CDR1 SEHNR, CDR2 FQNEAQ (reference sequence). Trimming left V 3 bases short and J 8 bases short, with 10 bases between. The CDR3 loop reads CASSFSVYEKLFF. The CDR3 region has the DNA TGTGCCAGCAGCTTTTCGGTTTACGAAAAACTGTTTTTT.

V and J are TRBV25-1 and TRBJ2-1, with D unclear. Deletions cut 4 bases from V and 7 bases from J, with 11 bases between. This CDR3 is built from 13 residues. Germline V gene sequence: CDR1 MGHDK, CDR2 SYGVNS. The CDR3 loop reads CASSGTHRNEQFF. CDR3 coding DNA: TGTGCCAGCAGTGGGACCCACAGAAATGAGCAGTTCTTC.

V is TRBV4-3 and J is TRBJ2-7, with D hard to call. The germline V gene encodes CDR1 LGHNA and CDR2 YSLEER. V gave up 0 bases and J gave up 2 bases, with 11 bases separating them. The CDR3 length is 15 residues. The chain's CDR3 is CASSQETTGAYEQYF. In DNA form, the CDR3 reads TGCGCCAGCAGCCAAGAGACGACGGGTGCCTACGAGCAGTACTTC.

The chain joins TRBV4-3 to TRBJ2-7; TRBD1 or TRBD2 may be the D gene (6 bases each). Trimming cost V 3 bases and J 4 bases, with 16 bases left between them. Germline lookup yields CDR1 LGHNA and CDR2 YSLEER. The CDR3 is made up of 15 amino acids. CDR3 protein: CASSQGGYGGYEQYF. The CDR3 DNA reads TGCGCCAGCAGCCAGGGGGGCTACGGAGGTTACGAGCAGTACTTC.

This clonotype was counted between two and nine times. The CDR3 sequence is CASSFGRTNTEAFF. CDR3 nucleotides: TGTGCCAGCAGTTTTGGACGGACGAACACTGAAGCTTTCTTT. This rearrangement joins TRBV6-2 or TRBV6-3 to TRBJ1-1; D is uncertain. V lost 4 bases to trimming and J lost 1 base, with 10 bases between them. Germline CDR1 reads MNHEY; CDR2 reads SVGEGT. The CDR3 length is 14 residues.

This clonotype was picked up a small number of times. V usage is TRBV5-1 and J usage is TRBJ2-6; the D call may be TRBD1 or TRBD2 (6 bases each). This CDR3 spans 17 amino acids. Germline V gene lookup returns CDR1 SGHRS and CDR2 YFSETQ. Trimming stripped 1 base from V and 2 bases from J, with 13 bases between. The CDR3: CASSLWGAVPGANVLTF. As DNA, the CDR3 is TGCGCCAGCAGCTTGTGGGGGGCAGTTCCTGGGGCCAACGTCCTGACTTTC.

V and J are TRBV12-3 or TRBV12-4 and TRBJ1-2; D perhaps matches TRBD1 (5 bases). Deletions cut 6 bases from V and 6 bases from J, with 14 bases between. The CDR3 spans 13 residues. The CDR3 sequence: CASRYGIRDGYTF. The CDR3 DNA follows: TGTGCCAGCAGGTACGGAATCAGGGATGGCTACACCTTC.

The chain carries TRBV2 and TRBJ1-6; no clear D. The CDR3 extends over 16 amino acids. Trimming took 0 bases from V and 5 from J, leaving 11 bases between them. CDR1 and CDR2 (germline): SNHLY, FYNNEI. CDR3 nucleotide sequence: TGTGCCAGCAGTGAAGCCTTGTCGGCAGATAATTCACCCCTCCACTTT. Its protein is CASSEALSADNSPLHF.

This clonotype was seen a handful of times. The J gene is TRBJ1-2, the V gene TRBV4-3; D call uncertain. Germline V lookup: CDR1 LGHNA, CDR2 YSLEER. CDR3 size: 16 residues. V lost 1 base and J 7 bases, leaving 19 bases between the germline ends. The CDR3 DNA reads TGCGCCAGCAGCCAAGGGGAGGGTCGAGGGAGGTCTGGCTACACCTTC. Protein product: CASSQGEGRGRSGYTF.

This clonotype was detected a few times. V usage is TRBV5-1 and J usage is TRBJ1-1; 7 bases agree with TRBD1. Germline trimming cut 4 bases from V and 3 bases from J; bases unmatched to any gene: 3. Germline CDR1 and CDR2: SGHRS and YFSETQ. This CDR3 has 13 residues. The CDR3 region is CASSHDRDTEAFF. In DNA form, the CDR3 reads TGCGCCAGCAGCCATGACAGGGACACTGAAGCTTTCTTT.

This clonotype was found a few times. The V gene is TRBV28, the J gene TRBJ2-7; 10 bases map to TRBD2. The germline V gene has CDR1 MDHEN and CDR2 SYDVKM. This CDR3 spans 17 amino acids. The V segment lost 5 bases and the J segment 3 bases; nucleotides outside the gene matches: 13. CDR3 bases: TGTGCCAGCAGTAGTTACCTACTTAGCGGGAGGCTCTACGAGCAGTACTTC. It is translated as CASSSYLLSGRLYEQYF.